The 21 T cell receptor beta chains given below trace back to one sample, sequenced in a study of metastatic and nonmetastatic thyroid tumors (dated by TCRdb to the early 2020s). Library generation was performed with PCR. The data were produced on an Illumina HiSeq 4000. Starting from the raw public reads, TCRdb applied fastp trimming at Q25, assembled clones with MiXCR and retained in-frame beta chains. In this sample the table shows about 18,000 clones, around a third of which occur a single time. The top ten constitute 10% of the sample. Before undergoing thyroid surgery, none of the patients had been given any kind of treatment. The sequenced sample was tumor tissue. Receptors originate from a male donor with papillary thyroid cancer or a benign thyroid nodule (not recorded which). Some clones in this sample may be carry-over from other donors' samples.

The V gene is TRBV2, the J gene TRBJ1-2; unclear D gene. The CDR3 is 14 residues long. CDR1 and CDR2 from the germline V gene are SNHLY and FYNNEI. V lost 5 bases and J 0 bases, leaving 10 bases between the germline ends. CDR3 nucleotides: TGTGCCAGCAGTCCCCGGGTTACTAACTATGGCTACACCTTC. Its protein product is CASSPRVTNYGYTF.

This clone has just one count. The CDR3 reads CAWSVLGSAYEQYF. The CDR3 bases are TGTGCCTGGAGTGTATTGGGGTCAGCCTACGAGCAGTACTTC. The rearrangement joins TRBV30 to TRBJ2-7, with D uncertain. The V gene lost 0 bases and the J gene lost 2 bases, with 11 bases spanning the gap. The germline V gene encodes CDR1 GTSNPN and CDR2 SVGIG (reference sequence). There are 14 residues in the CDR3.

This clone has a handful of counts. CDR3 bases: TGTGCCAGCAGTTACACCGCCCTAGGAACCTACGAGCAGTACTTC. It is translated as CASSYTALGTYEQYF. The chain carries TRBV6-5 and TRBJ2-7, with D unclear. The CDR3 spans 15 residues. Germline CDR1 and CDR2: MNHEY and SVGAGI. V lost 2 bases to trimming and J lost 2 bases, with 13 bases between them.

The chain links TRBV30 to TRBJ1-5; D is possibly TRBD1 (6 bases). The CDR3 loop spans 13 amino acids. V lost 0 bases and J 7 bases, leaving 10 bases between the germline ends. Per the germline V gene, CDR1 is GTSNPN and CDR2 is SVGIG (reference sequence). CDR3 nucleotides: TGTGCCTGGAGTGTACAGGGTCGGCAGCCCCAGCATTTT. As protein: CAWSVQGRQPQHF.

This sequence joins TRBV20-1 and TRBJ2-3; 9 positions match TRBD2. V lost 6 bases and J lost 6; bases outside the gene matches: 10. The CDR3 length is 14 residues. CDR1 and CDR2 from the germline V gene are DFQATT and SNEGSKA (reference sequence). Here the CDR3 DNA reads TGCAGTGCAAATAGCGGGAGCGTGGGTGATACGCAGTATTTT. The encoded protein is CSANSGSVGDTQYF.

By its share, this clone is medium-sized. This rearrangement joins TRBV20-1 to TRBJ2-2; 10 bases are shared with TRBD2. CDR3 size: 16 residues. V trimming: 0 bases; J trimming: 3 bases; junction bases outside the gene matches: 4. CDR1 and CDR2 (germline): DFQATT, SNEGSKA (reference sequence). The CDR3 is CSARDSLAGDTGELFF. In nucleotides, the CDR3 is TGCAGTGCTAGAGATTCGCTAGCGGGAGACACCGGGGAGCTGTTTTTT.

This clone has a handful of counts. The rearrangement uses TRBV9 and TRBJ2-2, with D hard to call. The CDR3 runs to 11 residues. Germline V gene data show CDR1 as SGDLS and CDR2 as YYNGEE. V was shortened by 7 bases and J by 1 base, with 2 bases between the two germline ends. The CDR3 bases are TGTGCCAGCGGGAACACCGGGGAGCTGTTTTTT. As protein: CASGNTGELFF.

This clone showed up many times. This chain uses TRBV6-1 with TRBJ1-2, with a tentative D call TRBD1 (5 bases). The CDR3 has 12 amino acids. Trimming took 6 bases from V and 2 from J, leaving 7 bases between them. Per the germline V gene, CDR1 is MNHNS and CDR2 is SASEGT. The CDR3 region is CASRPGNYGYTF. The CDR3 nucleotides are TGTGCCAGCAGGCCAGGGAACTATGGCTACACCTTC.

By share of the sample, this clone is medium-sized (0.01 to 0.1%). V usage is TRBV27 and J usage is TRBJ1-6, with 7 bases aligning to TRBD1. The CDR3 loop spans 16 amino acids. J was trimmed by 6 bases and V by 5 bases; bases with no gene match: 10. Germline CDR1 and CDR2: MNHEY and SMNVEV (reference sequence). CDR3: CASSNILGTVNSPLHF. CDR3 nucleotide sequence: TGTGCCAGCAGTAACATACTCGGGACAGTTAATTCACCCCTCCACTTT.

The gene calls are TRBV5-1 and TRBJ2-2; D may be TRBD1 (5 bases). The V gene lost 2 bases and the J gene lost 1 base, with 12 bases spanning the gap. The CDR3 is made up of 16 amino acids. Germline CDR1 and CDR2: SGHRS and YFSETQ. The CDR3 sequence is CASSFELQGNTGELFF. The CDR3, as DNA: TGCGCCAGCAGCTTTGAACTTCAGGGGAACACCGGGGAGCTGTTTTTT.

This clone occurred many times. The rearrangement links TRBV18 to TRBJ1-4; TRBD1 matches 8 bases. Trimming cost V 3 bases and J 3 bases; bases outside gene matches: 6. The V gene's germline CDR1 is KGHSH and CDR2 LQKENI. CDR3 length: 16 residues. CDR3 coding DNA: TGTGCCAGCTCACCCCAGGGGGCGCTTGCTAATGAAAAACTGTTTTTT. This codes for CASSPQGALANEKLFF.

By share, this clone ranks as medium-sized (0.01 to 0.1%). The chain joins TRBV20-1 to TRBJ2-7; 9 positions agree with TRBD1. Trimming at V came to 6 bases and at J to 1 base, leaving 4 bases not matched to a gene. The CDR3 spans 13 residues. Germline lookup yields CDR1 DFQATT and CDR2 SNEGSKA (reference sequence). The CDR3 DNA sequence: TGCAGTGCCCAGGACAGGGGATCCTACGAGCAGTACTTC. It translates to CSAQDRGSYEQYF.

Comments on this clone: Being one base from a much bigger clone, this may be a read error. The J gene is TRBJ1-5, the V gene TRBV6-5, with 8 bases fitting TRBD1. The CDR3 sequence is 15 residues long. In germline, CDR1 is MNHEY, CDR2 SVGAGI. CDR3 protein: CASSPRQGPYQPQNF. The CDR3 DNA is TGTGCCAGCAGCCCCCGACAGGGGCCCTACCAGCCCCAGAATTTT.

This clone was detected ten times or more. Being one base from a much bigger clone, this may be a read error. The chain joins TRBV19 to TRBJ2-7; 8 nucleotides match TRBD2. The trim removed 10 bases at V and 3 bases at J, leaving 11 bases unmatched. CDR1 and CDR2 from the germline V gene are LNHDA and SQIVND (reference sequence). This CDR3 region has 14 residues. The DNA for the CDR3 is TGTGCCATCCGGCCGGGGGGGACGCTCTACGAGCAGTACTTC. Translating gives CAIRPGGTLYEQYF.

This clone showed up just a few times. This chain's CDR3 is CASSPRARGYTF. In DNA, the CDR3 is TGTGCCAGCAGTCCCCGGGCCCGTGGATACACCTTC. This rearrangement joins TRBV28 to TRBJ1-2; D gene ambiguous. Trimming removed 5 bases at V and 11 bases at J, with 15 bases between. The germline V gene has CDR1 MDHEN and CDR2 SYDVKM. This CDR3 comprises 12 residues.

This clone has at least ten counts. The chain links TRBV2 to TRBJ2-3, with TRBD1 as a possible D gene (6 bases). The CDR3 extends over 13 amino acids. The germline V and J ends were trimmed by 8 bases and 1 base, with 10 bases remaining between them. The germline gives CDR1 SNHLY, CDR2 FYNNEI. CDR3 bases: TGTGCCAGCGGGGGCAGGGGCACAGATACGCAGTATTTT. Translating it yields CASGGRGTDTQYF.

The table lists this clone with a few counts. At one of its ends the junction is not consistent with the germline gene, which may arise from a read error. The V gene is TRBV29-1, the J gene TRBJ2-7; D remains ambiguous. This CDR3 is built from 13 residues. The germline V gene encodes CDR1 SQVTM and CDR2 ANQGSEA. CDR3 sequence reads: CSADEAGSYEHYF. CDR3 DNA: TGCAGCGCTGATGAGGCCGGATCCTACGAGCATTACTTC.

Many counts were recorded for this clone. The chain has TRBV7-2 and TRBJ2-3, with D uncertain. The V and J ends lost 4 bases and 2 bases respectively, with 10 bases between them. This CDR3 is built from 14 residues. Germline assignment: CDR1 SGHTA and CDR2 FQGNSA. The chain's CDR3 is CASSSDLHTDTQYF. The CDR3 DNA is TGTGCCAGCAGCTCTGACTTACACACAGATACGCAGTATTTT.

The rearrangement links TRBV6-6 to TRBJ2-2; D is undetermined. V was pared by 0 bases and J by 1 base, with 3 bases between. Germline CDR1 and CDR2: MNHNY and SVGAGI (reference sequence). The CDR3 sequence is 14 residues long. In DNA form, the CDR3 reads TGTGCCAGCAGTTACTCGTTGAACACCGGGGAGCTGTTTTTT. This translates into CASSYSLNTGELFF.

The chain recombines TRBV5-4 with TRBJ1-3; D perhaps matches TRBD1 (6 bases). Trimming removed 2 bases at V and 1 base at J, with 10 bases between. This CDR3 spans 15 amino acids. CDR1 SGHNT and CDR2 YYREEE come from the germline V gene (reference sequence). The chain's CDR3 is CASSFGGRSGNTIYF. The CDR3 DNA follows: TGTGCCAGCAGCTTTGGGGGGCGATCTGGAAACACCATATATTTT.

The table lists this clone with many counts. This rearrangement joins TRBV29-1 to TRBJ2-1, with 9 bases that match TRBD2. In germline, CDR1 is SQVTM, CDR2 ANQGSEA. The trim removed 4 bases at V and 7 bases at J, leaving 5 bases unmatched. The CDR3 has 13 amino acids. The CDR3 sequence is CSVVAGVVNEQFF. The CDR3 coding sequence is TGCAGCGTTGTAGCGGGAGTAGTGAATGAGCAGTTCTTC.